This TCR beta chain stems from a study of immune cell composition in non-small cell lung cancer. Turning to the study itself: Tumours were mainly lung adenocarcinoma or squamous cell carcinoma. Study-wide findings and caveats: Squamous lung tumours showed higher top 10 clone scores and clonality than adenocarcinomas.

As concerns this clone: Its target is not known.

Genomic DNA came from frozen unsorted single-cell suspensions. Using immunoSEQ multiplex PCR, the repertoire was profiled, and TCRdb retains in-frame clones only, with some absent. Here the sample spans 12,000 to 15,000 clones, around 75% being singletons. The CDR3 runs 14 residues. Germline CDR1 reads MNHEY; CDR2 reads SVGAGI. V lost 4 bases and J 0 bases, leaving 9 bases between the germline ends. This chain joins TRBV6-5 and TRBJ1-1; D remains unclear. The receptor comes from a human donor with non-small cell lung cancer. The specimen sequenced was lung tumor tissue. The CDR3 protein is CASSFRGVNTEAFF. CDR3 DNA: TGTGCCAGCAGTTTTCGCGGGGTGAACACTGAAGCTTTCTTT.